This TCR beta chain was sequenced in a study of shared clonotypes between healthy human individuals. The study, taken as a whole, reports: A few donors showed sharing of approximately 5% of naive CD4 clonotypes. Clonotype sharing levels among donors were expected to vary with sequencing depth.

With regard to this clone: The antigen is undetermined.

The CDR3 runs 16 residues. Germline values: CDR1 SGHRS, CDR2 YFSETQ. V shed 1 base and J shed 1 base, with 14 bases lying between them. This table comes from immunoSEQ multiplex PCR, and its TCRdb copy is limited to in-frame clones, with some not included. The sample carries about 2.2 million clones, just under 95% recorded once. Naive CD8 cells comprised CD45RO-negative, CCR7-positively selected cells, excluding terminally differentiated effector memory CD45RA+ cells. The chain links TRBV5-1 to TRBJ2-5; possible D gene TRBD1, 5 bases. The sequencing sample was made of naive CD8+ T cells from PBMCs. The TCR was taken from a man between 18 and 35 years old in good health. Some clones in this sample may be carry-over from other donors' samples. The CDR3 here is CASSLQTDYSQETQYF. CDR3 in DNA: TGCGCCAGCAGCTTGCAGACAGATTACAGCCAAGAGACCCAGTACTTC. The whole variable domain, filled in from reference TRBV5-1 and TRBJ2-5, reads KAGVTQTPRYLIKTRGQQVTLSCSPISGHRSVSWYQQTPGQGLQFLFEYFSETQRNKGNFPGRFSGRQFSNSRSEMNVSTLELGDSALYLCASSLQTDYSQETQYFGPGTRLLVL.